This paragraph reports one T cell receptor (beta chain). Its antigen remains unknown. Quantitative 5'-RACE with molecular barcodes was used to make the TCR beta libraries. TCRdb re-derived calls from the 5' RACE reads in MiXCR, one entry per CDR3 protein. The repertoire holds more than 150,000 distinct CDR3 sequences, with under 15% as singletons. This specimen belongs to a study of CD8 T cells in ankylosing spondylitis. General study results and limits: According to the report, clones linked to the disease were significantly enriched in matched synovial fluid samples taken from ankylosing spondylitis patients. Previously reported in reactive arthritis synovial fluid and blood were some of the motif variants.

This receptor was taken from a female donor with ankylosing spondylitis or in good health (not recorded which). Sequenced material: blood, either unsorted or a sorted T cell fraction (not recorded which).

The CDR3 sequence: CASSLSPAGEGNYEQYF. The CDR3 DNA follows: TGTGCCAGCAGCTTGTCCCCGGCGGGGGAGGGTAATTACGAGCAGTACTTC. The J gene is TRBJ2-7, the V gene TRBV5-5; TRBD2 agrees at 7 bases. The CDR3 has 17 amino acids. V was clipped by 1 base and J by 4 bases; unmatched bases: 14. Per germline, CDR1 SGHKS and CDR2 YYEKEE (reference sequence).